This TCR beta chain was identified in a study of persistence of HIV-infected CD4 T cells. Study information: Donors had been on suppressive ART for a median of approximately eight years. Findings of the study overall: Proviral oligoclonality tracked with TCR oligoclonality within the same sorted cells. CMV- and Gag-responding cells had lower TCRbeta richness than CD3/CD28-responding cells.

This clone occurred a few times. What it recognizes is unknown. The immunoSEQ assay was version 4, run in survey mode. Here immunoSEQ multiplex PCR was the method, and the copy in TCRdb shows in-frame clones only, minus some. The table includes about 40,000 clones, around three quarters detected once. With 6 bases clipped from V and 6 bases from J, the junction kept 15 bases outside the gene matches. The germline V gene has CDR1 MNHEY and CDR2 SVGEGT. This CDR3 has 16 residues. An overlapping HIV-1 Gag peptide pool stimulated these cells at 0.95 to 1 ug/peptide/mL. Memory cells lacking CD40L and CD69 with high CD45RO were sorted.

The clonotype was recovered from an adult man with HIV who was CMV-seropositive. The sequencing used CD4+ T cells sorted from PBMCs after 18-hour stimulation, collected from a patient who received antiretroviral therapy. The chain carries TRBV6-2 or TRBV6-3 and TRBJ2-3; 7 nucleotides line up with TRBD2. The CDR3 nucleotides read TGTGCCAGCAGCCCTGGGAGGGGCCCTAGTGGGGATACGCAGTATTTT. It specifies CASSPGRGPSGDTQYF.